The 13 T cell receptor beta chains presented below share a single source sample, sequenced in a study of response to subunit inactivated influenza vaccine. One entry per CDR3 protein results from TCRdb running MiXCR on the RT-PCR reads. The sample lists about 530,000 distinct CDR3 sequences; 10% to 15% were seen once. Sample: PBMCs from blood, taken roughly 6 weeks after vaccination. These receptor sequences come from a man aged 50-59 years who received an inactivated influenza vaccine.

V is TRBV12-3 or TRBV12-4 and J is TRBJ2-6; D gene unclear. Between the trimmed V and J ends, which lost 10 bases and 3 bases, there was a span of 13 bases. The CDR3 extends over 14 amino acids. CDR3 sequence reads: CATKKRGGANVLTF. CDR3 coding DNA: TGTGCCACCAAGAAACGCGGTGGGGCCAACGTCCTGACTTTC.

In its sample, this clonotype was seen a few times. The gene calls are TRBV20-1 and TRBJ1-1; D ambiguous. Per the germline V gene, CDR1 is DFQATT and CDR2 is SNEGSKA (reference sequence). The CDR3 spans 12 residues. V gave up 5 bases and J gave up 9 bases, with 16 bases separating them. Written as DNA, the CDR3 is TGCAGTGCTGCCCACCGGGATCAAAAAGCTTTCTTT. Residues: CSAAHRDQKAFF.

This clonotype was found a few times. The V gene is TRBV4-3, the J gene TRBJ1-3; possible D gene TRBD1, 6 bases. The V end lost 4 bases, the J end lost 2 bases, and 15 bases lay between the germline ends. Germline assignment: CDR1 LGHNA and CDR2 YSLEER. This CDR3 is 16 amino acids long. The CDR3 sequence is CASSRSMGAAGNTIYF. CDR3 coding DNA: TGCGCCAGCAGCCGCAGCATGGGGGCGGCTGGAAACACCATATATTTT.

V usage is TRBV11-2 and J usage is TRBJ2-2; 11 nucleotides agree with TRBD2. The CDR3 extends over 15 amino acids. CDR1 is SGHAT, CDR2 FQNNGV, per germline. The trim removed 5 bases at V and 5 bases at J, leaving 4 bases unmatched. The CDR3 loop is CASSAASGGTGELFF. In nucleotides, the CDR3 is TGTGCCAGCAGCGCGGCTAGCGGGGGGACCGGGGAGCTGTTTTTT.

This clonotype was seen ten or more times. The chain combines TRBV4-2 with TRBJ2-1, with 14 bases matching TRBD2. With 0 bases clipped from V and 7 bases from J, the junction kept 2 bases outside the gene matches. Germline CDR1 reads LGHNA; CDR2 reads YNFKEQ. The CDR3 is 16 residues long. CDR3 residues: CASSQEGLAGENEQFF. The CDR3 bases are TGTGCCAGCAGCCAAGAGGGACTAGCGGGGGAAAATGAGCAGTTCTTC.

V is TRBV11-2 and J is TRBJ2-5, with D perhaps matching TRBD2 (6 bases). Germline values: CDR1 SGHAT, CDR2 FQNNGV. The CDR3 contains 15 residues. V dropped 3 bases and J dropped 7 bases, with 18 bases sitting between them. CDR3 sequence (DNA): TGTGCCAGCAGCTTGGGGAGGCGGACGTCGGGGACCCAGTACTTC. Protein sequence: CASSLGRRTSGTQYF. The entire variable domain, with the rest obtained from reference TRBV11-2 and TRBJ2-5, is as follows: EAGVAQSPRYKIIEKRQSVAFWCNPISGHATLYWYQQILGQGPKLLIQFQNNGVVDDSQLPKDRFSAERLKGVDSTLKIQPAKLEDSAVYLCASSLGRRTSGTQYFGPGTRLLVL.

This sequence joins TRBV28 and TRBJ2-3; 8 positions match TRBD2. V gave up 5 bases and J gave up 5 bases; unmatched junction bases: 15. The CDR3 totals 17 residues. Per the germline V gene, CDR1 is MDHEN and CDR2 is SYDVKM. CDR3: CASSPPGGGFLKDTQYF. CDR3 DNA sequence: TGTGCCAGCAGTCCGCCCGGGGGGGGGTTTCTTAAAGATACGCAGTATTTT.

This clonotype was seen many times. The chain has TRBV11-2 and TRBJ2-7; 11 positions agree with TRBD2. The CDR3 contains 15 residues. V trimming: 4 bases; J trimming: 3 bases; junction bases outside the gene matches: 5. Looked up from germline, CDR1 is SGHAT and CDR2 is FQNNGV. In nucleotides, the CDR3 is TGTGCCAGCAGCTCATACGGGACTAGCGGCTACGAGCAGTACTTC. This sequence encodes CASSSYGTSGYEQYF. Full variable domain (outside the CDR3, taken from reference TRBV11-2 and TRBJ2-7): EAGVAQSPRYKIIEKRQSVAFWCNPISGHATLYWYQQILGQGPKLLIQFQNNGVVDDSQLPKDRFSAERLKGVDSTLKIQPAKLEDSAVYLCASSSYGTSGYEQYFGPGTRLTVT.

A few counts support this clonotype. The chain carries TRBV6-1 and TRBJ2-5; 10 nucleotides agree with TRBD1. The CDR3 contains 16 residues. Losses at the gene ends were 2 bases for V and 5 bases for J; bases not matched to a gene: 8. Per germline, CDR1 MNHNS and CDR2 SASEGT. As DNA, the CDR3 is TGTGCCAGCAGTGAATTTAGGGGACAGGGGAGGGAGACCCAGTACTTC. Translating it yields CASSEFRGQGRETQYF.

This rearrangement joins TRBV5-1 to TRBJ2-3; D call uncertain. This CDR3 spans 15 amino acids. CDR1 is SGHRS and CDR2 is YFSETQ in the germline V gene. V lost 0 bases to trimming and J lost 4 bases, with 12 bases between them. The DNA of the CDR3 is TGCGCCAGCAGCTTGGGTCCAGTAGGGCCAGATACGCAGTATTTT. It specifies CASSLGPVGPDTQYF.

In its sample, this clonotype was seen many times. The CDR3 loop reads CASIQGGGETQYF. The CDR3 DNA reads TGTGCCAGCATCCAAGGGGGGGGAGAGACCCAGTACTTC. The gene calls are TRBV11-2 and TRBJ2-5, with TRBD2 as a possible D gene (7 bases). The germline V gene has CDR1 SGHAT and CDR2 FQNNGV. The CDR3 extends over 13 amino acids. V dropped 7 bases and J dropped 4 bases, with 13 bases sitting between them. Supplemented by reference TRBV11-2 and TRBJ2-5, the full variable domain reads EAGVAQSPRYKIIEKRQSVAFWCNPISGHATLYWYQQILGQGPKLLIQFQNNGVVDDSQLPKDRFSAERLKGVDSTLKIQPAKLEDSAVYLCASIQGGGETQYFGPGTRLLVL.

This clonotype came up many times. The rearrangement links TRBV20-1 to TRBJ2-3; 9 positions match TRBD1. Germline lookup yields CDR1 DFQATT and CDR2 SNEGSKA (reference sequence). CDR3 length: 14 residues. CDR3 protein: CSSPDRGDTDTQYF. The DNA for the CDR3 is TGCAGCTCACCCGACAGGGGGGACACAGATACGCAGTATTTT.

This clonotype was observed at least ten times. The chain joins TRBV29-1 to TRBJ1-2, with D possibly TRBD1 on 6 matching bases. The CDR3 spans 14 residues. Trimming shortened V by 4 bases and J by 5 bases, and 17 bases separated the two germline ends. From germline, CDR1 is SQVTM and CDR2 ANQGSEA. The CDR3 protein is CSVAGGGTEYGYTF. For the CDR3, the DNA is TGCAGCGTTGCCGGGGGCGGTACCGAGTATGGCTACACCTTC.